This TCR beta chain appears in the sequencing data of a study of OX40 agonist ivuxolimab in advanced cancers. Study-level information: It was ivuxolimab, an agonistic anti-OX40 (CD134) antibody, that patients were treated with. Participants could have had prior anti-PD-1, anti-PD-L1 or anti-CTLA-4 therapy, and approximately 40% had some. General study findings and limits: The authors did not determine the antigen specificity of the expanded peripheral T cells. CD8+ T cells were the subset that, on average, had more expanded clones than CD4+.

Using immunoSEQ multiplex PCR, the repertoire was profiled, and TCRdb retains in-frame clones only, with some absent. This table holds about 74,000 clones, roughly 84% found once. Looked up from germline, CDR1 is SGHTA and CDR2 is FQGNSA. V lost 5 bases and J 3 bases, leaving 16 bases between the germline ends. This CDR3 is built from 15 residues. In its sample, this clone was seen once. What it binds is not known. The source was CD4+ or CD8+ T cells sorted from blood, collected in a trial of the OX40 agonist ivuxolimab. The TCR was taken from an adult with an advanced solid tumor such as melanoma, head and neck, liver or kidney cancer. The V and J genes are TRBV7-2 and TRBJ1-1; tentatively, D is TRBD1 (6 bases). CDR3 DNA sequence: TGTGCCAGCAGCGCGTCTGGGGGGGCGTACACTGAAGCTTTCTTT. Encoded protein: CASSASGGAYTEAFF. The full variable domain, rest sourced from reference TRBV7-2 and TRBJ1-1, is GAGVSQSPSNKVTEKGKDVELRCDPISGHTALYWYRQSLGQGLEFLIYFQGNSAPDKSGLPSDRFSAERTGGSVSTLTIQRTQQEDSAVYLCASSASGGAYTEAFFGQGTRLTVV.